This T cell receptor (beta chain) was captured by sequencing in a study of blood T cell repertoires in COVID-19. Sequencing used immunoSEQ multiplex PCR; TCRdb keeps in-frame clones, though not all of them. Among about 200,000 clones listed, about 80% were seen once. V lost 4 bases and J 3 bases, leaving 10 bases between the germline ends. Germline V gene sequence: CDR1 SGHRS, CDR2 YFSETQ. The CDR3 runs to 13 residues. Cohorts were determined from participant-reported clinical history. Sequencing used PBMCs or T cells enriched from blood (not recorded which). This receptor was identified in a man aged 40-55 years who had recovered from COVID-19. The chain links TRBV5-1 to TRBJ1-2, with no clear D. Here the CDR3 DNA reads TGCGCCAGCAGCCCGGAGGTTCACTATGGCTACACCTTC. Translating it yields CASSPEVHYGYTF.